This T cell receptor beta chain came from a study of identical twins. General study findings and limits: Within twin pairs, the out-of-frame alpha sequences they shared showed excess low generation probability.

TCRdb re-analysed the 5' RACE reads in MiXCR, keeping a single row per CDR3 protein. Counted here are fewer than 250,000 distinct CDR3 sequences, 6.5% to 9% occurring once; the ten biggest clones make up less than 6.5%. Per germline, CDR1 SQVTM and CDR2 ANQGSEA. V was shortened by 0 bases and J by 2 bases, with 14 bases between the two germline ends. The CDR3 is made up of 15 amino acids. This clonotype has ten or more counts. Its cognate antigen is unknown. The same data also contributed to another study, on yellow fever vaccine responses in identical twins.

This chain links TRBV29-1 with TRBJ2-7, with D hard to call. The receptor was derived from a woman between 18 and 29 years old in good health. Sequenced material: CD8+ T cells sorted from blood. This chain's CDR3 is CSVEDSETGTYEQYF. CDR3 DNA sequence: TGCAGCGTTGAAGATTCGGAAACGGGTACCTACGAGCAGTACTTC.